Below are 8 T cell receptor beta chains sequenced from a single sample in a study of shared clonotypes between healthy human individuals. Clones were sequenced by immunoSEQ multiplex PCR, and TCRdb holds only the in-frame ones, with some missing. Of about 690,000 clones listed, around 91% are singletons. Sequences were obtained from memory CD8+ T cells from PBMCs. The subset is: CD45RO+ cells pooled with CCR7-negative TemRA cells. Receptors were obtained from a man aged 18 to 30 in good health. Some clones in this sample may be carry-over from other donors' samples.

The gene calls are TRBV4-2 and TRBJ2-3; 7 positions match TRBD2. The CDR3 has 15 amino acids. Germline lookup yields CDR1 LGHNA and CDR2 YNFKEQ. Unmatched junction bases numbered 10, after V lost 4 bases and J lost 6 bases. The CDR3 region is CASSLGASGRDTQYF. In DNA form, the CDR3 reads TGTGCCAGCAGCCTAGGGGCTAGCGGTCGTGATACGCAGTATTTT.

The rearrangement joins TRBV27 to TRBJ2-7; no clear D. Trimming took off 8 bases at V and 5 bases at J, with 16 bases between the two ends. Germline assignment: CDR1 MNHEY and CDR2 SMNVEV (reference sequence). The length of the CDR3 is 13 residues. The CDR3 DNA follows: TGTGCCAGCGGCCAGAGGAGTGAGGACGAGCAGTACTTC. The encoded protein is CASGQRSEDEQYF.

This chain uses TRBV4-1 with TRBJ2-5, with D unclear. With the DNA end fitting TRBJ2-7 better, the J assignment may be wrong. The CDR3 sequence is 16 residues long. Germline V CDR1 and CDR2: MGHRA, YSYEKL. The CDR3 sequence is CASSQEILTLIYEQYF. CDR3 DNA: TGCGCCAGCAGCCAGGAAATTTTGACTCTGATCTACGAGCAGTACTTC.

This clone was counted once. The CDR3 DNA sequence: TGTGCCAGCAACCTTCAGGCAGGACAAGAGACCCAGTACTTC. Encoded protein: CASNLQAGQETQYF. The rearrangement links TRBV21-1 to TRBJ2-5; TRBD1 is the table's D call, not checked against the DNA. TRBV21-1 is classified as a pseudogene. This CDR3 has 14 residues.

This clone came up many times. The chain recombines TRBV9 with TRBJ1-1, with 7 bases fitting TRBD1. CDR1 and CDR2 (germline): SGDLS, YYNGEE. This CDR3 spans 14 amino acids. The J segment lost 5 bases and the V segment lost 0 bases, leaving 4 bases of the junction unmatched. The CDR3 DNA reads TGTGCCAGCAGCGTAGAATTCAGGGGGACTGAAGCTTTCTTT. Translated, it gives CASSVEFRGTEAFF.

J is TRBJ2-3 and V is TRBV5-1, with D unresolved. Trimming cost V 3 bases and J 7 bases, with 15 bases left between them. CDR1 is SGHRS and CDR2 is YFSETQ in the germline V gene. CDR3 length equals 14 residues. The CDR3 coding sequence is TGCGCCAGCAGCTCCCATAGGAGTGGAAATACGCAGTATTTT. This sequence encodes CASSSHRSGNTQYF.

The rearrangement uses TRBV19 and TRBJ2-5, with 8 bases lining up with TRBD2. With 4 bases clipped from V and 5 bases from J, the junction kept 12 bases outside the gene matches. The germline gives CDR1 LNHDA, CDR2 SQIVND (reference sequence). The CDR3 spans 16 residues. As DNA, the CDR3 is TGTGCCAGTAGTACACACCCAGCGGGGGAGGGGGAGACCCAGTACTTC. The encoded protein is CASSTHPAGEGETQYF.

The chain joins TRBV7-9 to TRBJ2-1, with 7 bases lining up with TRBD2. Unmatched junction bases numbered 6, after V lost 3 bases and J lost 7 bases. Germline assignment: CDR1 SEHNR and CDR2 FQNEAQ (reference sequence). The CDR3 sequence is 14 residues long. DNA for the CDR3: TGTGCCAGCAGCTTTCTCGGCGGGGGTAATGAGCAGTTCTTC. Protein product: CASSFLGGGNEQFF.